The 5 T cell receptor beta chains presented below share a single source sample, sequenced in a study of radiotherapy plus CTLA-4 blockade in lung cancer (dated by TCRdb to the late 2010s). The method behind the library was the immunoSEQ multiplex PCR assay. This immuneACCESS table, as held by TCRdb, lists in-frame sequences with V and J called but not all clones. Of the missing ones, under half trace to an unresolved V gene in checked studies; the others have no known cause. Recorded for this sample are 110,000 or so clones; approximately 84% of them occurred a single time. 4% to 6% of the sample is held by the ten biggest clonotypes. The sequences come from peripheral blood, collected from a patient treated with radiotherapy plus ipilimumab. The origin of the receptors is a human donor with non-small cell lung cancer who had a partial response to radiotherapy plus ipilimumab.

The chain couples TRBV27 to TRBJ2-1; 10 nucleotides align to TRBD2. CDR3 length: 17 amino acids. J gave up 5 bases and V 5 bases, and 12 bases lay outside the gene matches. Germline CDR1 and CDR2: MNHEY and SMNVEV (reference sequence). The CDR3 spells CASSPLAGDPRNNEQFF. CDR3 bases: TGTGCCAGCAGTCCCCTAGCGGGAGATCCCCGTAACAATGAGCAGTTCTTC.

This clone has only a few counts. The V call is TRBV28, the J call TRBJ2-2; a possible D gene is TRBD1 (5 bases). Trimming took 6 bases from V and 0 from J, leaving 11 bases between them. The V gene's germline CDR1 is MDHEN and CDR2 SYDVKM. The CDR3 is 15 amino acids. The CDR3 reads CASRIDRANTGELFF. The CDR3 DNA sequence: TGTGCCAGCAGGATCGACAGAGCGAACACCGGGGAGCTGTTTTTT. Full variable domain (remainder filled in from reference TRBV28 and TRBJ2-2): DVKVTQSSRYLVKRTGEKVFLECVQDMDHENMFWYRQDPGLGLRLIYFSYDVKMKEKGDIPEGYSVSREKKERFSLILESASTNQTSMYLCASRIDRANTGELFFGEGSRLTVL.

J is TRBJ1-1 and V is TRBV11-3; D possibly corresponds to TRBD1 (5 bases). The CDR3 is 15 amino acids. Between the trimmed V and J ends, which lost 0 bases and 3 bases, there was a span of 11 bases. Germline loops: CDR1 SGHNT, CDR2 YENEEA. The CDR3 DNA follows: TGTGCCAGCAGCTTAGAGTCCGGGGGGGACACTGAAGCTTTCTTT. It specifies CASSLESGGDTEAFF.

The CDR3 sequence is CASTLVGTGELFF. In DNA form, the CDR3 reads TGTGCCAGCACCCTAGTCGGCACCGGGGAGCTGTTTTTT. The chain links TRBV7-2 to TRBJ2-2; D is ambiguous. This CDR3 is built from 13 residues. CDR1 is SGHTA and CDR2 is FQGNSA in the germline V gene. Trimming shortened V by 7 bases and J by 4 bases, and 10 bases separated the two germline ends. Full variable domain (outside the CDR3, taken from reference TRBV7-2 and TRBJ2-2): GAGVSQSPSNKVTEKGKDVELRCDPISGHTALYWYRQSLGQGLEFLIYFQGNSAPDKSGLPSDRFSAERTGGSVSTLTIQRTQQEDSAVYLCASTLVGTGELFFGEGSRLTVL.

This chain links TRBV25-1 with TRBJ1-4; D unresolved. The CDR3 extends over 15 amino acids. Germline V gene data show CDR1 as MGHDK and CDR2 as SYGVNS. V lost 2 bases and J 3 bases, leaving 10 bases between the germline ends. The CDR3 nucleotides read TGTGCCAGCAGTGAAGACAACTCGGCTAATGAAAAACTGTTTTTT. Amino acids: CASSEDNSANEKLFF.